The rows below give T cell receptor beta chains drawn from one sample of a study of T cell repertoires in cytomegalovirus infection. MiXCR, applied by TCRdb to the reads, yields one record per CDR3 protein. The data hold some 600,000 distinct CDR3 sequences, with 20% to 25% observed a single time. The sample taken for sequencing was CD8+ T cells from PBMCs. These TCRs come from a human donor in good health (CMV status not recorded). Some clones in this sample may be carry-over from other donors' samples. Both conserved end residues are part of each CDR3. D genes are given only for firm matches. Clone size is not always given. Where it is, it says once, few, many or a class for expanded clones.

J,D,V,length,size,DNA,CDR3
TRBJ1-2,TRBD1,TRBV2,13,-,TGTGCCAGCAGTGAGGGGACAGATTTTGGCTACACCTTC,CASSEGTDFGYTF
TRBJ1-5,-,TRBV6-6,15,-,TGTGCCAGCAGTTACTCGTCGGGCGCCAATCAGCCCCAGCATTTT,CASSYSSGANQPQHF
TRBJ2-7,TRBD1,TRBV5-6,17,-,TGTGCCAGCAGCCCCGTTCCCCCGGGACAGGGGTCCTACGAGCAGTACTTC,CASSPVPPGQGSYEQYF
TRBJ2-5,-,TRBV29-1,13,-,TGCAGCGTTGAAGACTGGTACCAAGAGACCCAGTACTTC,CSVEDWYQETQYF
TRBJ1-6,-,TRBV7-2,17,many,TGTGCCAGCAGTAAAAAGGAGGGAGGGGGGCTTAATTCACCCCTCCACTTT,CASSKKEGGGLNSPLHF
TRBJ2-6,TRBD1,TRBV5-3,18,-,TGTGTCAGCAGCCATCCACCCGACAGGGGGTCTGGGGCCAACGTCCTGACTTTC,CVSSHPPDRGSGANVLTF
TRBJ2-5,TRBD1,TRBV28,17,few,TGTGCCAGCAGCTCCCTCCGGGACAGGGGAGTACAAGAGACCCAGTACTTC,CASSSLRDRGVQETQYF
TRBJ2-3,-,TRBV19,12,-,TGTGCCAGTAGTACCCTCGAAGATACGCAGTATTTT,CASSTLEDTQYF
TRBJ2-1,TRBD2,TRBV7-9,16,-,TGTGCCAGCAGCTTATACAACGGGGGGATATACAATGAGCAGTTCTTC,CASSLYNGGIYNEQFF
TRBJ1-4,TRBD1,TRBV28,17,-,TGTGCCAGCAGTCCTCGGGACAGGGGAGCAACTAATGAAAAACTGTTTTTT,CASSPRDRGATNEKLFF
TRBJ2-7,-,TRBV2,12,-,TGTGCCAGCGGGGGGGGGGGCCCCGAGCAGTACTTC,CASGGGGPEQYF
TRBJ2-5,TRBD1,TRBV7-9,15,few,TGTGCCAGCAGCTCGACGGGACAGCCCCAAGAGACCCAGTACTTC,CASSSTGQPQETQYF
TRBJ2-1,TRBD2,TRBV6-2/TRBV6-3,14,few,TGTGCCACTTCGGGACTAGCGGGGGCCAATGAGCAGTTCTTC,CATSGLAGANEQFF
TRBJ2-1,-,TRBV6-1,15,few,TGTGCCAGCCTTAGTCCGGGGGAGATGAACAATGAGCAGTTCTTC,CASLSPGEMNNEQFF
TRBJ1-5,TRBD1,TRBV7-9,15,-,TGTGCCAGCAGCTCCGGGACAGGGACCAATCAGCCCCAGCATTTT,CASSSGTGTNQPQHF
TRBJ2-1,-,TRBV20-1,16,-,TGCAGTGCTAGCTGGACAGAAAGACACCTCTACAATGAGCAGTTCTTC,CSASWTERHLYNEQFF
TRBJ2-7,-,TRBV5-6,16,-,TGTGCCAGCAGGCTCGGCCCTCGGGCGGACCCCTACGAGCAGTACTTC,CASRLGPRADPYEQYF
TRBJ1-1,-,TRBV10-3,15,-,TGTGCCATCAGCGGAGACGGACGGATGAACACTGAAGCTTTCTTT,CAISGDGRMNTEAFF
TRBJ2-6,-,TRBV13,16,-,TGTGCCAGCAGCTTAGGCAGTGGAATGGGGGCCAACGTCCTGACTTTC,CASSLGSGMGANVLTF
TRBJ1-1,TRBD1,TRBV4-3,18,many,TGCGCCAGCAGCCCTAAGGTGGGACAGGGGGCATGGGACACTGAAGCTTTCTTT,CASSPKVGQGAWDTEAFF
TRBJ2-3,-,TRBV2,16,-,TGTGCCAGCAGATCAAGGTGGGGAAAGACCCCAGATACGCAGTATTTT,CASRSRWGKTPDTQYF
TRBJ1-1,-,TRBV19,14,many,TGTGCCAGTAGTATAGGGCTAACCAACACTGAAGCTTTCTTT,CASSIGLTNTEAFF
TRBJ2-3,TRBD2,TRBV2,17,many,TGTGCCAGCAGTGACTGGCCTAGCGGGGGAACGTCAGATACGCAGTATTTT,CASSDWPSGGTSDTQYF
TRBJ1-1,-,TRBV27,14,few,TGTGCCAGCAGCTGGGGGGGGATGAACACTGAAGCTTTCTTT,CASSWGGMNTEAFF
TRBJ2-2,-,TRBV5-5,16,-,TGTGCCAGCAGCTCGCGGACACGCACGAACACCGGGGAGCTGTTTTTT,CASSSRTRTNTGELFF
TRBJ1-6,-,TRBV6-1,15,-,TGTGCCAGCAGTGAAACCTCCGAGATGGGCTCACCCCTCCACTTT,CASSETSEMGSPLHF
TRBJ1-4,-,TRBV7-9,15,-,TGTGCCAGCAGCCAGCCGGAATTGGGTTTCGAAAAACTGTTTTTT,CASSQPELGFEKLFF
TRBJ2-2,TRBD1,TRBV15,15,-,TGTGCCACCAGCTTAGACAGGGCCGACACCGGGGAGCTGTTTTTT,CATSLDRADTGELFF
TRBJ1-2,-,TRBV12-5,17,-,TGTGCTAGTGGTCCGAGGACTGAGTCAATGGGTAACTATGGCTACACCTTC,CASGPRTESMGNYGYTF
TRBJ2-5,TRBD2,TRBV7-6,16,few,TGTGCCAGCAGCCCCTGGACTAGCGGGGATAAAGAGACCCAGTACTTC,CASSPWTSGDKETQYF
TRBJ2-1,-,TRBV6-5,14,many,TGTGCCAGCAGTTACTCACAGGAGTACAATGAGCAGTTCTTC,CASSYSQEYNEQFF
TRBJ2-5,TRBD1,TRBV29-1,14,-,TGCAGCGTTGAAGGGGTGGTGGGACAGGGTGGGCAGTACTTC,CSVEGVVGQGGQYF
TRBJ2-5,TRBD1,TRBV20-1,16,few,TGCAGTGCTAGAGAAACAGGGGGCACTCTTCAAGAGACCCAGTACTTC,CSARETGGTLQETQYF
TRBJ1-1,-,TRBV5-1,15,few,TGCGCCAGCAGCTTGAAAGCGCTGATGAACACTGAAGCTTTCTTT,CASSLKALMNTEAFF
TRBJ1-1,-,TRBV7-6,15,many,TGTGCCAGCAGCCCCCCAGGGGTTTTGAACACTGAAGCTTTCTTT,CASSPPGVLNTEAFF
TRBJ2-1,TRBD2,TRBV12-3/TRBV12-4,13,-,TGTGCCAGCAGGGCGAGCGGGGATAATAAGCAGTTCTTC,CASRASGDNKQFF
TRBJ1-2,-,TRBV25-1,15,many,TGTGCCAGCAGTGAATTCTACAGCTCTAACTATGGCTACACCTTC,CASSEFYSSNYGYTF
TRBJ2-3,-,TRBV6-6,11,few,TGTGCCAGCCCAGGATTTGATACGCAGTATTTT,CASPGFDTQYF
TRBJ1-2,-,TRBV4-2,13,-,TGTGCCAGCAGCCCAACAGGGTCCGGGGGCTACACCTTC,CASSPTGSGGYTF
TRBJ2-3,-,TRBV7-1,14,few,TGTGCCAGCACCCATCGGGGTCCCGGAGATACGCAGTATTTT,CASTHRGPGDTQYF
TRBJ2-7,TRBD1,TRBV12-3/TRBV12-4,14,-,TGTGCCAGCAGTCCGACAGGGGTTCATTACGAGCAGTACTTC,CASSPTGVHYEQYF
TRBJ2-4,-,TRBV28,17,-,TGTGCCAGCAGTTTATGGCAGGGGGGACTTGCCAAAAACATTCAGTACTTC,CASSLWQGGLAKNIQYF
TRBJ1-2,TRBD1,TRBV13,15,few,TGTGCCAGCAGCTTGGAAGGGGCAGGGGGCGAAGGCTACACCTTC,CASSLEGAGGEGYTF